This TCR beta chain was sequenced for a study of Graves' ophthalmopathy and Graves' hyperthyroidism. Notes on the study in general: The model predicted progression of ophthalmopathy with a sensitivity of 60% to 71%, and its specificity was 72% to 85%.

Regarding this clonotype: Its antigen is still unknown. One base away lies a much larger clone, so this may be a sequencing read error.

Germline V gene lookup returns CDR1 SNHLY and CDR2 FYNNEI. V shed 7 bases and J 1 base; nucleotides not matched to a gene: 13. CDR3 size: 16 residues. Researchers took RNA transcripts and amplified TCR beta CDR3 regions from them. RT-PCR with HTBI primers came first, then second-round multiplex PCR. TCRdb fed the multiplex PCR reads into MiXCR, producing one record per CDR3 protein. The data contain roughly 1.1 million distinct CDR3 sequences, about 38% of them seen just once; the ten biggest clones take up roughly 10%. The source of this sequence is an adult man with Graves' hyperthyroidism. The chain has TRBV2 and TRBJ2-7; TRBD1 aligns across 7 bases. Sample: peripheral blood or thyroid tissue (not recorded which). The CDR3: CASTRPAQGPSYEQYF. Written as DNA, the CDR3 is TGTGCCAGCACTCGGCCGGCACAGGGGCCATCCTACGAGCAGTACTTC. Supplemented by reference TRBV2 and TRBJ2-7, the full variable domain reads EPEVTQTPSHQVTQMGQEVILRCVPISNHLYFYWYRQILGQKVEFLVSFYNNEISEKSEIFDDQFSVERPDGSNFTLKIRSTKLEDSAMYFCASTRPAQGPSYEQYFGPGTRLTVT.